A single sample is the source of the 26 T cell receptor beta chains below, sequenced in a study of blood T cell repertoires in COVID-19. Sequenced by immunoSEQ multiplex PCR; TCRdb stores in-frame clones only, minus some. The data hold approximately 190,000 clones, with 83% observed a single time. Sequenced input: peripheral blood. Every receptor here comes from a woman in her thirties or forties with acute or convalescent COVID-19.

The rearrangement joins TRBV29-1 to TRBJ2-7, with no clear D. Trimming took off 4 bases at V and 2 bases at J, with 18 bases between the two ends. CDR1 and CDR2 from the germline V gene are SQVTM and ANQGSEA. CDR3 size: 15 residues. CDR3: CSVALHRHHTYEQYF. CDR3 bases: TGCAGCGTTGCCCTCCACCGACATCATACCTACGAGCAGTACTTC.

The chain joins TRBV27 to TRBJ1-5; D is undetermined. The V end lost 7 bases, the J end lost 0 bases, and 16 bases lay between the germline ends. CDR1 MNHEY and CDR2 SMNVEV come from the germline V gene (reference sequence). The CDR3 loop spans 16 amino acids. The CDR3 here is CASKPDGRDSNQPQHF. DNA of the CDR3: TGTGCCAGCAAACCAGACGGGAGGGATAGCAATCAGCCCCAGCATTTT.

This rearrangement joins TRBV5-4 to TRBJ2-5; 9 nucleotides agree with TRBD2. Trimming removed 2 bases from V and 5 bases from J; junction bases left unmatched: 10. Germline CDR1 SGHNT, CDR2 YYREEE (reference sequence). This CDR3 spans 16 amino acids. The CDR3 loop is CASSFGGGGASETQYF. CDR3 nucleotide sequence: TGTGCCAGCAGCTTTGGTGGCGGGGGGGCAAGTGAGACCCAGTACTTC.

The J gene is TRBJ1-5, the V gene TRBV5-8, with 8 bases lining up with TRBD1. Germline CDR1 is SGHTS and CDR2 is YDEGEE. J gave up 7 bases and V 3 bases, and 6 bases lay outside the gene matches. The CDR3 has 14 amino acids. CDR3 residues: CASSSRTGSQPQHF. The DNA of the CDR3 is TGTGCCAGCAGCTCGAGGACAGGGTCCCAGCCCCAGCATTTT. Full variable domain (remainder filled in from reference TRBV5-8 and TRBJ1-5): EAGVTQSPTHLIKTRGQQATLRCSPISGHTSVYWYQQALGLGLQFLLWYDEGEERNRGNFPPRFSGRQFPNYSSELNVNALELEDSALYLCASSSRTGSQPQHFGDGTRLSIL.

CDR3: CASIPDSYTQYF. DNA of the CDR3: TGTGCCAGCATCCCGGACAGTTATACGCAGTATTTT. This chain uses TRBV6-5 with TRBJ2-3; D is perhaps TRBD1 (6 bases). Germline V gives CDR1 MNHEY, CDR2 SVGAGI. Trimming left V 7 bases short and J 7 bases short, with 12 bases between. The CDR3 length is 12 residues.

The chain has TRBV7-2 and TRBJ1-1; D unclear. V was shortened by 4 bases and J by 6 bases, with 12 bases between the two germline ends. CDR3 size: 13 residues. CDR1 SGHTA and CDR2 FQGNSA come from the germline V gene. CDR3 amino acids: CASSSQFYAEAFF. The CDR3 DNA reads TGTGCCAGCAGCTCCCAGTTTTACGCTGAAGCTTTCTTT.

The chain recombines TRBV28 with TRBJ2-7; tentatively, D is TRBD2 (5 bases). The CDR3 consists of 14 residues. Trimming removed 3 bases from V and 2 bases from J, with 11 bases in between. Germline V gene sequence: CDR1 MDHEN, CDR2 SYDVKM. The CDR3 reads CASSFRGITYEQYF. CDR3 bases: TGTGCCAGCAGTTTTCGAGGGATAACCTACGAGCAGTACTTC.

In its sample, this clone was seen a few times. The V call is TRBV27, the J call TRBJ2-1; the D gene is possibly TRBD2 (6 bases). Germline CDR1 and CDR2: MNHEY and SMNVEV (reference sequence). The CDR3 contains 14 residues. Trimming pared 6 bases from V and 5 bases from J, leaving 14 bases between. CDR3 in amino acids: CASRTGGVNNEQFF. The CDR3 nucleotides are TGTGCCAGCAGAACCGGGGGAGTTAACAATGAGCAGTTCTTC.

This clone was seen only a few times. The V gene is TRBV2, the J gene TRBJ1-2; TRBD1 matches at 7 bases. This CDR3 region has 14 residues. V gave up 7 bases and J gave up 6 bases; unmatched junction bases: 11. Germline CDR1 and CDR2: SNHLY and FYNNEI. The CDR3 DNA sequence: TGTGCCAGCACCCAAGAAGACAGGGAGGATGGCTACACCTTC. Its protein is CASTQEDREDGYTF.

V is TRBV28 and J is TRBJ1-2; 8 nucleotides match TRBD1. There are 15 residues in the CDR3. With V trimmed by 5 bases and J by 5 bases, 10 bases remained unmatched. Germline values: CDR1 MDHEN, CDR2 SYDVKM. CDR3 in DNA: TGTGCCAGCAGTGGACAGGGCGGAATATGGTATGGCTACACCTTC. This gives the protein CASSGQGGIWYGYTF.

The V call is TRBV3-1 (or the pseudogene TRBV3-2), the J call TRBJ2-2, with 7 bases identical to TRBD2. CDR3 length: 15 residues. The germline V gene has CDR1 LGHDT and CDR2 YNNKEL (reference sequence). The V gene end was trimmed by 0 bases and the J gene end by 11 bases; junction bases not matched to a gene: 9. CDR3 nucleotides: TGTGCCAGCAGCCAAGATAGAGTCGGGGGGAGCGAGCTGTTTTTT. Translation: CASSQDRVGGSELFF.

CDR3 protein: CASSSDRGNQPQHF. DNA of the CDR3: TGTGCCAGTAGCTCGGACAGGGGTAATCAGCCCCAGCATTTT. The chain combines TRBV19 with TRBJ1-5, with 9 bases fitting TRBD1. There are 14 residues in the CDR3. V trimming: 6 bases; J trimming: 4 bases; junction bases outside the gene matches: 4. Germline loops: CDR1 LNHDA, CDR2 SQIVND (reference sequence).

V is TRBV29-1 and J is TRBJ2-7; 8 nucleotides align to TRBD2. Trimming removed 5 bases from V and 3 bases from J; junction bases left unmatched: 9. CDR1 is SQVTM and CDR2 is ANQGSEA in the germline V gene. The CDR3 is 14 residues long. CDR3: CSVSGGTSLYEQYF. The CDR3 nucleotides are TGCAGCGTTTCGGGGGGGACTAGTCTCTACGAGCAGTACTTC.

The CDR3 is CASSKGQLYGYTF. The CDR3 DNA follows: TGTGCCAGTAGTAAGGGACAGCTCTATGGCTACACCTTC. The chain has TRBV19 and TRBJ1-2; 7 bases line up with TRBD1. The germline V gene has CDR1 LNHDA and CDR2 SQIVND (reference sequence). Losses at the gene ends were 4 bases for V and 4 bases for J; bases not matched to a gene: 3. The CDR3 sequence is 13 residues long.

The chain is built from TRBV5-1 and TRBJ1-2, with D maybe TRBD1 (5 bases). The V end lost 0 bases, the J end lost 8 bases, and 23 bases lay between the germline ends. Germline V gene lookup returns CDR1 SGHRS and CDR2 YFSETQ. The CDR3 has 17 residues. The CDR3 here is CASSLAYGRQGSGGYTF. As DNA, the CDR3 is TGCGCCAGCAGCTTGGCCTATGGGAGGCAGGGCTCTGGAGGCTACACCTTC.

This clone was detected a few times. The chain carries TRBV19 and TRBJ1-5; weak D call: TRBD1 (5 bases). V was cut by 7 bases and J by 7 bases, with 20 bases left in between. Germline loops: CDR1 LNHDA, CDR2 SQIVND (reference sequence). This CDR3 has 15 amino acids. In DNA form, the CDR3 reads TGTGCCAGTACCGAAAGAGGGAGGGGACGGCAGCCCCAGCATTTT. Its protein product is CASTERGRGRQPQHF.

The chain carries TRBV7-9 and TRBJ2-2; possibly TRBD1 for D (5 bases). This CDR3 has 14 amino acids. The V end lost 6 bases, the J end lost 1 base, and 9 bases lay between the germline ends. Germline V gene data show CDR1 as SEHNR and CDR2 as FQNEAQ (reference sequence). CDR3 residues: CASREGENTGELFF. DNA of the CDR3: TGTGCCAGCAGGGAAGGGGAGAACACCGGGGAGCTGTTTTTT.

This clone was counted once. J is TRBJ2-1 and V is TRBV7-9, with D unresolved. With 1 base removed from V and 8 bases from J, the gap between germline ends came to 18 bases. The CDR3 runs to 16 residues. Germline V lookup: CDR1 SEHNR, CDR2 FQNEAQ (reference sequence). This chain's CDR3 is CASSLGRSTPSDEQFF. The CDR3 coding sequence is TGTGCCAGCAGCTTAGGACGGAGTACCCCATCGGATGAGCAGTTCTTC.

V is TRBV7-8 and J is TRBJ1-1, with 9 nucleotides matching TRBD1. After removal of 5 bases from V and 10 bases from J, the junction contained 5 bases not matched to a gene. CDR1 and CDR2 (germline): SGHVS, FQNEAQ. The CDR3 extends over 12 amino acids. The CDR3 sequence is CASSPETGGAFF. The CDR3 coding sequence is TGTGCCAGCAGCCCTGAGACAGGGGGAGCTTTCTTT.

The V gene is TRBV19, the J gene TRBJ1-2; 9 bases align to TRBD1. The germline V gene encodes CDR1 LNHDA and CDR2 SQIVND (reference sequence). There are 17 residues in the CDR3. The junction had 14 bases not matched to a gene; V was cut back by 3 bases and J by 6 bases. The CDR3 nucleotides read TGTGCCAGTAGTATCTCTCTAGGGACAGGGCGTATGGATGGCTACACCTTC. As protein: CASSISLGTGRMDGYTF. Complete variable domain (other parts from reference TRBV19 and TRBJ1-2): DGGITQSPKYLFRKEGQNVTLSCEQNLNHDAMYWYRQDPGQGLRLIYYSQIVNDFQKGDIAEGYSVSREKKESFPLTVTSAQKNPTAFYLCASSISLGTGRMDGYTFGSGTRLTVV.

The chain carries TRBV7-8 and TRBJ2-5; D perhaps matches TRBD1 (6 bases). CDR3 size: 14 residues. V was clipped by 6 bases and J by 1 base, with 12 bases between them. Germline values: CDR1 SGHVS, CDR2 FQNEAQ. The CDR3 region has the DNA TGTGCCAGCAGTCGCGACAGGCTCCAAGAGACCCAGTACTTC. Protein product: CASSRDRLQETQYF.

This rearrangement joins TRBV10-3 to TRBJ2-2, with TRBD1 matching over 11 bases. The CDR3 runs to 14 residues. Germline CDR1 ENHRY, CDR2 SYGVKD. V lost 9 bases and J lost 4; bases outside the gene matches: 4. The CDR3 DNA sequence: TGTGCCATGGGGACAGGGGGATTCACCGGGGAGCTGTTTTTT. It codes for CAMGTGGFTGELFF.

The CDR3 DNA reads as TGTGCCAGCTCACCACCGGGGGCGGAGACCCAGTACTTC. As protein: CASSPPGAETQYF. The genes are TRBV18 and TRBJ2-5, with D tentatively TRBD1 (6 bases). The V gene's germline CDR1 is KGHSH and CDR2 LQKENI. CDR3 length equals 13 residues. V dropped 0 bases and J dropped 5 bases, with 7 bases sitting between them. The full variable domain, rest sourced from reference TRBV18 and TRBJ2-5, is NAGVMQNPRHLVRRRGQEARLRCSPMKGHSHVYWYRQLPEEGLKFMVYLQKENIIDESGMPKERFSAEFPKEGPSILRIQQVVRGDSAAYFCASSPPGAETQYFGPGTRLLVL.

This chain uses TRBV6-5 with TRBJ2-5; D may be TRBD1 (5 bases). The germline V gene has CDR1 MNHEY and CDR2 SVGAGI. Trimming took 6 bases from V and 4 from J, leaving 12 bases between them. This CDR3 has 13 residues. The CDR3 DNA follows: TGTGCCAGCAGCCTCCAGGGCCCAGAGACCCAGTACTTC. This codes for CASSLQGPETQYF.

This clone has a handful of counts. The J gene is TRBJ2-5, the V gene TRBV5-1; 8 nucleotides match TRBD2. CDR3 size: 16 residues. Germline CDR1 reads SGHRS; CDR2 reads YFSETQ. Unmatched junction bases numbered 7, after V lost 1 base and J lost 2 bases. CDR3 residues: CASSLPSGGPQETQYF. CDR3 DNA sequence: TGCGCCAGCAGCTTGCCAAGCGGGGGCCCTCAAGAGACCCAGTACTTC.

The V gene is TRBV30, the J gene TRBJ1-4, with 9 bases identical to TRBD1. Germline loops: CDR1 GTSNPN, CDR2 SVGIG (reference sequence). The V and J ends lost 1 base and 8 bases, in that order; junction bases with no gene match: 5. There are 14 residues in the CDR3. In nucleotides, the CDR3 is TGTGCCTGGAGTGAACAGGGGGCTCAGGAAAAACTGTTTTTT. Its translation: CAWSEQGAQEKLFF.